This T cell receptor beta chain was obtained from a study of cytomegalovirus exposure and HLA in healthy donors. Germline V gives CDR1 MNHNS, CDR2 SASEGT. Trimming stripped 0 bases from V and 2 bases from J, with 7 bases between. This CDR3 region has 14 residues. This clone was detected a few times. Primers for the PCR totalled 60 Vbeta and 13 Jbeta. Using immunoSEQ multiplex PCR, the repertoire was profiled, and TCRdb retains in-frame clones only, with some absent. The repertoire holds more than 40,000 clones, with roughly half as singletons. Sequencing was done on a sample of PBMCs. The chain combines TRBV6-1 with TRBJ1-2; no reliable D call. The clonotype was recovered from a man aged 55 to 70 in good health and CMV-seronegative. Here the CDR3 DNA reads TGTGCCAGCAGTGAAGCAACCAGGAACTATGGCTACACCTTC. This encodes CASSEATRNYGYTF.